The next 29 T cell receptor beta chains were all read from a single sample in a study of blood T cells in healthy people across ages. A second about 6 to 11 cycle PCR used barcoded and J-beta primers. TCRdb itself ran the 5' RACE reads through MiXCR, one entry per CDR3 protein. Of 800,000 or so distinct CDR3 sequences listed, around 25% are singletons. These data were also filed under a second study, of T cells of mothers and their children.

Sample: blood. The receptors here all came from a boy aged 5-17 years in good health.

This clonotype was picked up a small number of times. This chain uses TRBV7-2 with TRBJ2-5; D not resolved. The germline gives CDR1 SGHTA, CDR2 FQGNSA. Trimming took off 5 bases at V and 6 bases at J, with 10 bases between the two ends. The CDR3 sequence is 12 residues long. The chain's CDR3 is CASSAIGQTQYF. CDR3 in DNA: TGTGCCAGCAGCGCAATCGGGCAGACCCAGTACTTC.

A remark on this clonotype: Germline and junction disagree at one end, which may indicate a read error. This rearrangement joins TRBV27 to TRBJ2-3; weak D call: TRBD1 (5 bases). Germline-derived CDR1 and CDR2 are MNHEY and SMNVEV (reference sequence). The CDR3 runs 14 residues. CDR3 region: CASSLSSGTGTQYF. The CDR3 coding sequence is TGTGCCAGCAGTTTATCGTCCGGCACAGGTACGCAGTATTTT.

This clonotype has a handful of counts. CDR3 loop: CASSQEGLNEQFF. The CDR3 region has the DNA TGTGCCAGCAGCCAAGAAGGTCTGAATGAGCAGTTCTTC. The chain links TRBV3-1 to TRBJ2-1, with no clear D. The CDR3 is made up of 13 amino acids. CDR1 is LGHDT and CDR2 is YNNKEL in the germline V gene (reference sequence). Trimming left V 0 bases short and J 7 bases short, with 7 bases between.

The chain combines TRBV6-6 with TRBJ2-7, with 12 bases lining up with TRBD1. In germline, CDR1 is MNHNY, CDR2 SVGAGI (reference sequence). This CDR3 spans 14 amino acids. The J segment lost 3 bases and the V segment lost 6 bases, leaving 3 bases of the junction unmatched. For the CDR3, the DNA is TGTGCCAGCAGGGGACAGGGGGCCCTCTACGAGCAGTACTTC. Its translation: CASRGQGALYEQYF.

V and J are TRBV29-1 and TRBJ1-1, with TRBD1 identical over 9 bases. Germline CDR1 SQVTM, CDR2 ANQGSEA. Trimming removed 8 bases from V and 0 bases from J; junction bases left unmatched: 7. This CDR3 is built from 14 residues. CDR3 loop: CSSSRTGVNTEAFF. DNA of the CDR3: TGCAGCTCCTCTCGGACAGGGGTGAACACTGAAGCTTTCTTT.

This clonotype occurred a few times. The rearrangement joins TRBV6-5 to TRBJ2-5; a weak D match, TRBD1 (5 bases). With 2 bases removed from V and 5 bases from J, the gap between germline ends came to 18 bases. Looked up from germline, CDR1 is MNHEY and CDR2 is SVGAGI. This CDR3 region has 16 residues. The CDR3 DNA is TGTGCCAGCAGTTACGGGTTAGACAGAATTCGGGAGACCCAGTACTTC. This encodes CASSYGLDRIRETQYF.

This clonotype came up a few times. The chain uses TRBV6-2 or TRBV6-3 and TRBJ2-5, with 8 bases identical to TRBD1. The germline V gene has CDR1 MNHEY and CDR2 SVGEGT. The CDR3 consists of 14 residues. V lost 4 bases, J lost 5 bases, and 6 bases stayed unmatched. DNA of the CDR3: TGTGCCAGCAGTTCCTTGACAGGGGAGGAGACCCAGTACTTC. Amino acids: CASSSLTGEETQYF.

This clonotype has just one count. The V call is TRBV4-2, the J call TRBJ2-1, with D possibly matching TRBD1 (6 bases). The germline V and J ends were trimmed by 4 bases and 5 bases, with 12 bases remaining between them. CDR1 is LGHNA, CDR2 YNFKEQ, per germline. The CDR3 runs to 14 residues. CDR3 DNA: TGTGCCAGCAGCCGGGACAACCCCCACAATGAGCAGTTCTTC. Translating it yields CASSRDNPHNEQFF.

There are a few counts of this clonotype. This chain joins TRBV25-1 and TRBJ2-1; D gene uncertain. V was cut by 4 bases and J by 3 bases, with 13 bases left in between. Looked up from germline, CDR1 is MGHDK and CDR2 is SYGVNS. The length of the CDR3 is 15 residues. CDR3 sequence: CASSGQERNYNEQFF. The CDR3 nucleotides are TGTGCCAGCAGTGGTCAAGAGCGCAACTACAATGAGCAGTTCTTC.

The CDR3 is CASSADSISYNEQFF. CDR3 nucleotides: TGCGCCAGCAGCGCGGACTCAATCTCCTACAATGAGCAGTTCTTC. This rearrangement joins TRBV5-1 to TRBJ2-1, with D perhaps TRBD2 (5 bases). Germline-derived CDR1 and CDR2 are SGHRS and YFSETQ. The CDR3 sequence is 15 residues long. With 4 bases removed from V and 0 bases from J, the gap between germline ends came to 11 bases.

The chain employs TRBV29-1 and TRBJ2-5, with 10 bases fitting TRBD2. Per the germline V gene, CDR1 is SQVTM and CDR2 is ANQGSEA. This CDR3 contains 13 residues. The V gene end was trimmed by 6 bases and the J gene end by 5 bases; junction bases not matched to a gene: 6. The CDR3 protein is CSVSLAGVETQYF. CDR3 coding DNA: TGCAGCGTCTCCCTAGCGGGAGTGGAGACCCAGTACTTC.

The sample holds a few counts of this clonotype. This rearrangement joins TRBV9 to TRBJ1-1; weak D call: TRBD1 (6 bases). The CDR3 extends over 14 amino acids. In germline, CDR1 is SGDLS, CDR2 YYNGEE. Trimming shortened V by 1 base and J by 3 bases, and 10 bases separated the two germline ends. The DNA for the CDR3 is TGTGCCAGCAGCGTAACAGGGTCTTACACTGAAGCTTTCTTT. Amino acid sequence: CASSVTGSYTEAFF. Looking up the rest from reference TRBV9 and TRBJ1-1 gives the full variable domain: DSGVTQTPKHLITATGQRVTLRCSPRSGDLSVYWYQQSLDQGLQFLIQYYNGEERAKGNILERFSAQQFPDLHSELNLSSLELGDSALYFCASSVTGSYTEAFFGQGTRLTVV.

A few counts support this clonotype. This chain uses TRBV9 with TRBJ2-1, with 11 bases aligning to TRBD2. CDR3 length equals 15 residues. Germline loops: CDR1 SGDLS, CDR2 YYNGEE. V shed 0 bases and J 8 bases; nucleotides not matched to a gene: 4. The CDR3 spells CASSVDGTSGDEQFF. Written as DNA, the CDR3 is TGTGCCAGCAGCGTAGATGGGACTAGCGGCGATGAGCAGTTCTTC.

The V gene is TRBV29-1, the J gene TRBJ1-1; D gene uncertain. This CDR3 spans 16 amino acids. CDR1 and CDR2 from the germline V gene are SQVTM and ANQGSEA. V was trimmed by 0 bases and J by 0 bases, leaving 14 bases between them. The CDR3: CSVEDFGGLVNTEAFF. In DNA form, the CDR3 reads TGCAGCGTTGAAGATTTCGGCGGCCTGGTGAACACTGAAGCTTTCTTT.

This clonotype was found a few times. The V call is TRBV7-2, the J call TRBJ1-5; D gene unclear. Between the trimmed V and J ends, which lost 5 bases and 0 bases, there was a span of 14 bases. The germline gives CDR1 SGHTA, CDR2 FQGNSA. The CDR3 runs 16 residues. CDR3: CASSRGRGYSNQPQHF. CDR3 bases: TGTGCCAGCAGCCGTGGCCGAGGGTATAGCAATCAGCCCCAGCATTTT.

This clonotype turned up a few times. The rearrangement joins TRBV27 to TRBJ2-3; D may be TRBD1 (5 bases). The CDR3 has 15 amino acids. Per germline, CDR1 MNHEY and CDR2 SMNVEV (reference sequence). V was cut by 2 bases and J by 4 bases, with 13 bases left in between. The CDR3 reads CASSLNPRVADTQYF. DNA for the CDR3: TGTGCCAGCAGTTTAAACCCCAGGGTAGCAGATACGCAGTATTTT.

V is TRBV7-3 and J is TRBJ2-1; the match to TRBD2 covers 7 bases. There are 15 residues in the CDR3. Germline CDR1 is SGHTA and CDR2 is FQGTGA. J gave up 0 bases and V 5 bases, and 4 bases lay outside the gene matches. The CDR3 bases are TGTGCCAGCAGCCCGAGGACTAGCTCCTACAATGAGCAGTTCTTC. This sequence encodes CASSPRTSSYNEQFF.

This clonotype was detected a few times. The chain recombines TRBV7-3 with TRBJ2-1; D might be TRBD1 (5 bases). The ends were cut back, 5 bases at V and 4 bases at J, with 15 bases in the middle. Germline CDR1 reads SGHTA; CDR2 reads FQGTGA. The CDR3 totals 15 residues. The CDR3 coding sequence is TGTGCCAGCAGCGTCCAGGGCGGTGGATACAATGAGCAGTTCTTC. It is translated as CASSVQGGGYNEQFF. Full variable domain (missing parts from reference TRBV7-3 and TRBJ2-1): GAGVSQTPSNKVTEKGKYVELRCDPISGHTALYWYRQSLGQGPEFLIYFQGTGAADDSGLPNDRFFAVRPEGSVSTLKIQRTERGDSAVYLCASSVQGGGYNEQFFGPGTRLTVL.

The chain recombines TRBV29-1 with TRBJ2-7; 8 bases are a match to TRBD2. Germline V gives CDR1 SQVTM, CDR2 ANQGSEA. After removal of 7 bases from V and 1 base from J, the junction contained 6 bases not matched to a gene. The CDR3 is 13 residues long. This CDR3 is CSGVAGSSYEQYF. The CDR3 DNA sequence: TGCAGCGGGGTAGCGGGAAGTTCCTACGAGCAGTACTTC.

This clonotype was recorded a few times. The chain links TRBV4-3 to TRBJ2-5, with 8 bases matching TRBD2. This CDR3 comprises 16 residues. In germline, CDR1 is LGHNA, CDR2 YSLEER. Unmatched junction bases numbered 8, after V lost 0 bases and J lost 5 bases. CDR3 nucleotides: TGCGCCAGCAGCCAAGATCTTAACGGGGGGGTGGAGACCCAGTACTTC. Amino acid sequence: CASSQDLNGGVETQYF.

This rearrangement joins TRBV20-1 to TRBJ2-1; D may match TRBD1 or TRBD2 (5 bases each). The CDR3 spans 15 residues. Germline V CDR1 and CDR2: DFQATT, SNEGSKA (reference sequence). The V end lost 5 bases, the J end lost 4 bases, and 18 bases lay between the germline ends. Here the CDR3 reads CSAAVGTEGYNEQFF. The CDR3 nucleotides read TGCAGTGCTGCCGTGGGGACGGAAGGATACAATGAGCAGTTCTTC.

This clonotype was counted a few times. The J gene is TRBJ2-1, the V gene TRBV2, with no clear D. The J call is in doubt because the DNA end fits TRBJ2-7 better. The germline V gene encodes CDR1 SNHLY and CDR2 FYNNEI. The CDR3 is made up of 13 amino acids. The CDR3 DNA sequence: TGTGCCAGCAGTAGTGCACTATTGTACGAGCAGTACTTC. Translation gives CASSSALLYEQYF.

The V gene is TRBV7-9, the J gene TRBJ2-2; 12 bases are a match to TRBD2. Germline V gives CDR1 SEHNR, CDR2 FQNEAQ (reference sequence). Trimming took 0 bases from V and 3 from J; bases not matched to a gene: 8. The length of the CDR3 is 19 residues. The CDR3 loop reads CASSLAPMTSGSDTGELFF. Here the CDR3 DNA reads TGTGCCAGCAGCTTAGCTCCAATGACTAGCGGGAGTGACACCGGGGAGCTGTTTTTT. The entire variable domain, with the rest obtained from reference TRBV7-9 and TRBJ2-2, is as follows: DTGVSQNPRHKITKRGQNVTFRCDPISEHNRLYWYRQTLGQGPEFLTYFQNEAQLEKSRLLSDRFSAERPKGSFSTLEIQRTEQGDSAMYLCASSLAPMTSGSDTGELFFGEGSRLTVL.

In this sample, this clonotype turned up many times. A junction boundary mismatches the germline segment, possibly from a read error. V usage is TRBV27 and J usage is TRBJ1-5, with a possible D match to TRBD1 (5 bases). The CDR3 has 14 residues. Germline assignment: CDR1 MNHEY and CDR2 SMNVEV (reference sequence). CDR3 protein: CASSLRGGNQPQHF. CDR3 nucleotides: TGCGCCAGCAGCTTGAGGGGTGGCAATCAGCCCCAGCATTTT.

The chain couples TRBV28 to TRBJ2-2; 9 bases fit TRBD2. CDR1 and CDR2 (germline): MDHEN, SYDVKM. With 6 bases clipped from V and 1 base from J, the junction kept 3 bases outside the gene matches. The CDR3 covers 15 residues. The CDR3 region is CASRRSGGNTGELFF. In nucleotides, the CDR3 is TGTGCCAGCAGACGTAGCGGGGGGAACACCGGGGAGCTGTTTTTT.

The chain couples TRBV4-2 to TRBJ1-6; TRBD1 is a possible D gene (6 bases). The CDR3 runs 14 residues. Germline V gene sequence: CDR1 LGHNA, CDR2 YNFKEQ. Trimming shortened V by 4 bases and J by 5 bases, and 9 bases separated the two germline ends. The CDR3 is CASSRGADNSPLHF. The CDR3 region has the DNA TGTGCCAGCAGCCGGGGGGCTGATAATTCACCCCTCCACTTT.

This clonotype was found once. V and J are TRBV3-1 and TRBJ2-3; 10 nucleotides match TRBD2. The CDR3 has 17 residues. V gave up 1 base and J gave up 3 bases; unmatched junction bases: 7. Germline V gene lookup returns CDR1 LGHDT and CDR2 YNNKEL (reference sequence). As DNA, the CDR3 is TGTGCCAGCAGCCAAGTCAGTAGCGGGAGGCCGACAGATACGCAGTATTTT. Translation: CASSQVSSGRPTDTQYF.

This clonotype has only a few counts. This chain connects TRBV19 to TRBJ1-4; D gene unclear. V lost 6 bases, J lost 6 bases, and 14 bases lay in between. The CDR3 is made up of 14 amino acids. The germline V gene has CDR1 LNHDA and CDR2 SQIVND (reference sequence). The CDR3 nucleotides read TGTGCCAGTAGACCCTGGGTACGGGATGAAAAACTGTTTTTT. It yields the protein CASRPWVRDEKLFF.

This rearrangement joins TRBV20-1 to TRBJ1-1, with TRBD1 identical over 10 bases. In germline, CDR1 is DFQATT, CDR2 SNEGSKA (reference sequence). Trimming removed 4 bases from V and 10 bases from J; junction bases left unmatched: 15. This CDR3 is built from 15 residues. CDR3 sequence: CSANRQGAGLGGAFF. For the CDR3, the DNA is TGCAGTGCTAACAGACAGGGGGCCGGTTTAGGTGGAGCTTTCTTT.